This TCR beta chain comes out of a study of CD8+ T cells in alopecia areata listed by TCRdb under 2018. About the full investigation: The treated patients took part in an open-label pilot trial in which moderate-to-severe alopecia areata was treated with oral tofacitinib at 5 to 10 mg twice daily. Tofacitinib was given for 6 to 18 months, followed by 6 months of follow-up off drug to assess delayed response and recurrence. In both human patients and the C3H/HeJ mouse model, the study applied high-throughput TCRbeta sequencing to look at T cell clonal expansion in alopecia areata. On the human side, TCRbeta sequencing was run on scalp tissue and on sorted CD4+ and CD8+ peripheral blood T cells from healthy controls and from alopecia areata patients with either patchy or totalis/universalis disease. Patients on tofacitinib were biopsied at baseline and after 4 and 24 weeks of treatment, and several of the patients also had a later scalp biopsy. Scalp clonality was compared across normal scalp (n=4), patchy alopecia areata scalp (n=8), and alopecia totalis/universalis scalp (n=8). The RNA source kit depended on sample type: the PAXgene miRNA kit for fixed scalp, the miRNeasy kit for PBMCs, and the RNeasy kit for mouse skin. immunoSEQ multiplex PCR using 35 Vbeta forward primers and 13 Jbeta reverse primers was used to amplify TCRbeta CDR3 regions.

Libraries were constructed by the immunoSEQ multiplex PCR assay. To provide template for TCR sequencing, every sample had RNA extracted and reverse transcribed into cDNA. SuperScript III was used for first-strand cDNA synthesis, primed with a 2:1 mix of oligo-dT and random hexamers. A synthetic immune receptor repertoire was used to measure amplification bias, and any remaining bias was corrected computationally. Per the source publication's procedure: Raw reads were preprocessed to remove errors, and CDR3 was defined by IMGT conventions from the conserved cysteine to phenylalanine. To get clonality, Shannon entropy was normalized by log2 of the number of productive unique TCRs and the result was subtracted from 1. CD4 or CD8 identity of scalp clones was inferred by cross-referencing scalp TCRbeta sequences with sorted blood CD4 and CD8 repertoires. This immuneACCESS table, as held by TCRdb, lists in-frame sequences with V and J called but not all clones. Of the missing ones, under half trace to an unresolved V gene in checked studies; the others have no known cause. That table supplies the V and J calls and clone size; D and trimming were determined from the DNA. This sample is represented by 150,000 to 200,000 clones; 50% to 60% of them were singletons. Approximately 15% of the sample comes from the top ten.

Sample time point, as interpreted from the label and publication: baseline before oral tofacitinib. Peripheral blood and lesional scalp punch biopsies were obtained from patients with alopecia areata. PBMCs were isolated by density centrifugation and stained for CD3, CD4 and CD8, after which CD4+ and CD8+ T cells were sorted on a FACSAria. This clone was counted only a few times. Its cognate antigen has yet to be identified. No base qualities exist here, and no much larger clone lies one base off it. The study at large found these results: Unlike mouse skin, where gammadelta T cells dominate, normal human skin contains resident alphabeta T cells that get sequenced too, which complicates analysis of the scalp TCR repertoire. Shared TCR sequences between patients were less evident than in mice, which may be partly attributable to HLA diversity in the patient population. Compared with normal scalp, lesional scalp had higher clonality and more expanded CD8+ clones, particularly in alopecia totalis/universalis, a pattern that suggests antigenic drive.

V drops 0 bases and J drops 1 base, leaving 11 bases in between. For CDR1 and CDR2, the germline V gene lists SGHRS and YFSETQ. The CDR3 runs 15 amino acids, cysteine and phenylalanine included. Here the CDR3 DNA is all that survives: 45 bases in frame from base 1. The TCR sequence derives from a human donor with alopecia areata. The chain is encoded by TRBV5-1 joined to TRBJ2-7; no D gene can be assigned with confidence. Sequenced material: CD4+ T cells sorted from blood, taken at week 0. The DNA is TGCGCCAGCAGCTTGGGTCCGGGTGATTCCTACGAGCAGTACTTC. Its coded protein is CASSLGPGDSYEQYF. The variable domain in full, with residues beyond the CDR3 obtained from the reference TRBV5-1 and TRBJ2-7 genes, is KAGVTQTPRYLIKTRGQQVTLSCSPISGHRSVSWYQQTPGQGLQFLFEYFSETQRNKGNFPGRFSGRQFSNSRSEMNVSTLELGDSALYLCASSLGPGDSYEQYFGPGTRLTVT.